This paragraph reports one T cell receptor beta chain. Its cognate antigen has yet to be identified. There are no base qualities to consult, and no much larger clone falls within one base. The source of the sample is a study of shared clonotypes between healthy human individuals (TCRdb year 2020). General notes on the study: A couple of women and a few men aged 18 to 49 years were included in the cohort. For each donor, CD4 naive and CD4 memory were each given three plates, CD8 naive was given two plates, and CD8 memory was given one plate. Blood TCR repertoires of about five healthy adults were deeply sequenced to estimate repertoire size and the extent of clonotype sharing between individuals. Different laboratories and diverse techniques were used to prepare libraries and sequence TCR repertoires, to increase sequencing depth and limit assay-specific biases. Between about 0.94 and 8.9 billion PBMCs per donor were obtained by leukapheresis.

What the authors observed across the whole study: Across four donors, about 5% of naive CD4, around 3.3% of naive CD8, roughly 2.3% of memory CD4, and around 0.4% of memory CD8 clonotypes were shared. Based on pairwise subsampling, the degree of clonotype sharing among donors was expected to be affected by sequencing depth. The small number of donors limited the genetic and exposure-history diversity represented. Compared with non-shared clonotypes, clonotypes shared by all four sorted-subset donors had higher generation probabilities. Naive subsets generally had larger estimated clonotype richness than memory subsets. Even with the large sequencing depth, rarefaction of the sorted-subset datasets indicated that sequencing was incomplete. Sampling was limited to blood, and TCR repertoires in tissue likely differ from TCR repertoires in blood.

CDR1 and CDR2 are drawn from the germline V gene (reference sequence): MNHEY, SMNVEV. V is shortened by 5 bases, J by 5 bases, and the region joining them spans 12 bases. The CDR3 runs 13 amino acids, cysteine and phenylalanine included. CDR3 DNA is the only sequence kept; it has 39 bases, read in frame from the first base. Using the deep immunoSEQ assay, multiplex PCR amplified TCR CDR3 regions from genomic DNA. Extracted genomic DNA from each cell subset was distributed evenly across all wells of several immunoSEQ 96-well plates, and each plate was treated as a replicate. Each replicate PCR for sorted subsets received about 200 ng genomic DNA, equal to about 30,000 T cell genomes. Purified libraries were quantified with a Qubit 3.0 fluorometer, sized on a Bioanalyzer 2100, and re-quantified with the KAPA Library Quantification kit. A separate single-read 150-cycle Illumina NextSeq 550 flow cell was used to sequence each immunoSEQ 96-well plate. The source study handled its data this way. Because the immunoSEQ output included only junctional sequences and no quality scores, the filtering could not be the same as the filtering used for full-length reads. Sequences were annotated with PyIR, a Python wrapper for IgBLAST v1.9, and V/J genes and CDR3 were assigned using IMGT germline references. Any read was removed if the V/J assignment was weak (E-value above 1e-6), the CDR3 was missing, or the read contained stop codons, out-of-frame junctions, or ambiguous translated residues. V3J clonotypes were defined by identical inferred V gene, J gene, and CDR3 amino acid sequence. Percentage overlap between repertoires was calculated by dividing the number of shared unique clonotypes by the size of the smaller repertoire. Richness of each repertoire was evaluated using RTK rarefaction, the Chao1 estimator, and Recon v2.1 estimates of unobserved clonotypes. For all TCRbeta clonotypes obtained by the gDNA method from a few donors, generation probabilities were computed with OLGA. In TCRdb, the immuneACCESS table is reduced to in-frame sequences with V and J assigned. These tables do not hold every clone; where another copy was compared, an unresolved V gene accounts for under half, and the others remain unexplained. V and J calls and clone size are copied from that table; D and trimming were computed from the DNA. Present in this sample are about 2.4 million clones, under 95% of which were seen just once. The ten largest clones capture approximately 0.35% of the sample.

The donors were healthy, HIV-negative adults who had no recently reported acute infections or vaccinations. Only Caucasian adults living in Nashville, Tennessee, USA were represented among the donors. CD4+ T cells were enriched through magnetic negative selection, after which naive cells were positively selected on CD45RA and the remaining negative fraction served as the memory subset. Blood was obtained by leukapheresis, after which PBMCs were separated by Ficoll-Histopaque density gradient centrifugation and cryopreserved in liquid nitrogen vapor phase. Analytical flow cytometry was used to check the purity and quantity of every magnetically sorted T cell population. From each sorted fraction, genomic DNA was isolated and quantified by UV absorbance on a Nanodrop 2000c.

The sequenced sample consisted of naive CD4+ T cells from PBMCs. The meaning of the sample's cell subset or site label: CD45RA+ positively selected. The TCR sequence derives from a man between 18 and 35 years old in good health. Some clones in this sample may be carry-over from other donors' samples. Recombination linked TRBV27 to TRBJ1-1, with no confidently assigned D gene. The nucleotide sequence is TGTGCCAGCAGTCGCCACGATAAGACTGAAGCTTTCTTT. The translation is CASSRHDKTEAFF.